Included here is one TCR beta chain sequence, with context. Its antigen is still unknown. The CDR3 is made up of 15 amino acids. Trimming left V 4 bases short and J 0 bases short, with 13 bases between. Germline V gives CDR1 SGHDT, CDR2 YYEEEE. The sample originates from a study of T cell repertoires in cytomegalovirus infection. Study background: It can be stated that public TCR beta signatures indicated CMV infection as well as a matching HLA type. The study's findings and limits: The study identified carriers of CMV plus the relevant HLA from cumulative public TCR beta family frequency.

MiXCR, applied by TCRdb to the reads, yields one record per CDR3 protein. The sample lists 140,000 to 150,000 distinct CDR3 sequences; 32% were seen once. The sequence derives from a human donor in good health (CMV status not recorded). Some clones in this sample may be carry-over from other donors' samples. This chain joins TRBV5-6 and TRBJ1-1; weak D call: TRBD1 (6 bases). The material was CD8+ T cells from cultured PBMCs, obtained from culture after CMV antigen stimulation. CDR3 nucleotide sequence: TGTGCCAGCAGCCTAGGGGGGAAGATGAACACTGAAGCTTTCTTT. Residues: CASSLGGKMNTEAFF.